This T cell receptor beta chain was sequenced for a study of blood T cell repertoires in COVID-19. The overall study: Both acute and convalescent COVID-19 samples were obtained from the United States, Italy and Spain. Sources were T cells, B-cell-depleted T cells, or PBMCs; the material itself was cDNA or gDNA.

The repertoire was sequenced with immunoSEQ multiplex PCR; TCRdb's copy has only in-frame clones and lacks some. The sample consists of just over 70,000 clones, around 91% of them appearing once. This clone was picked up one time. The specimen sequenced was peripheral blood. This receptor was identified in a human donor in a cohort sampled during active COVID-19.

CDR3 bases: TGTGCCAGCTCACCCCCGAAGACAGGAGCCTACGAGCAGTACTTC. Residues: CASSPPKTGAYEQYF. The chain combines TRBV18 with TRBJ2-7; TRBD1 might be the D (6 bases). The CDR3 totals 15 residues. Trimming took 3 bases from V and 2 from J, leaving 14 bases between them. In germline, CDR1 is KGHSH, CDR2 LQKENI.